Listed below are T cell receptor beta chains from one sample, sequenced in a study of blood T cell repertoires in COVID-19. Only in-frame clones appear in the TCRdb table, and some are missing; sequencing was by immunoSEQ multiplex PCR. The sample gives about 240,000 clones, around 86% of which show up once; 12% is in the top ten. The sample consisted of peripheral blood. The source of these receptors is a man older than 75 with acute or convalescent COVID-19. Both conserved end residues are part of each CDR3. The D gene is left open where the match is weak. Clone sizes are given selectively: once, few, many, or a class where the clone is expanded.

clone size	J gene	V gene	D gene	CDR3 protein	CDR3 DNA
few	TRBJ2-5	TRBV10-2	-	CASSLQGETQYF	TGCGCCAGCAGTTTACAGGGAGAGACCCAGTACTTC
-	TRBJ2-7	TRBV9	-	CASSPPGAVHSYEQYF	TGTGCCAGCAGCCCCCCTGGGGCGGTGCACTCCTACGAGCAGTACTTC
-	TRBJ2-1	TRBV11-2	-	CASSLVLAIDNEQFF	TGTGCCAGCAGCTTAGTCCTAGCGATCGACAATGAGCAGTTCTTC
-	TRBJ1-4	TRBV7-2	-	CASSLAPTGLGEKLFF	TGTGCCAGCAGCTTAGCCCCAACAGGGCTGGGTGAAAAACTGTTTTTT
-	TRBJ1-1	TRBV7-2	-	CASTPVTGVSTEAFF	TGTGCCAGCACCCCGGTAACGGGGGTGAGCACTGAAGCTTTCTTT
-	TRBJ1-1	TRBV28	TRBD1	CASTKPGTGLAFF	TGTGCCAGCACCAAGCCGGGGACAGGGTTGGCTTTCTTT
-	TRBJ1-3	TRBV7-2	-	CASSVTRQNTIYF	TGTGCCAGCAGCGTGACGAGACAAAACACCATATATTTT
-	TRBJ1-1	TRBV4-1	TRBD1	CASSHRTGVTEAFF	TGCGCCAGCAGCCACCGGACAGGGGTTACTGAAGCTTTCTTT
-	TRBJ2-2	TRBV6-2/TRBV6-3	-	CASSEPSHDGELFF	TGTGCCAGCAGCGAGCCCTCCCATGACGGGGAGCTGTTTTTT
-	TRBJ1-3	TRBV7-6	-	CASSLAAGGNTIYF	TGTGCCAGCAGCTTAGCGGCGGGGGGAAACACCATATATTTT
few	TRBJ1-4	TRBV5-1	-	CASGAATTNEKLFF	TGCGCCAGCGGAGCTGCTACAACTAATGAAAAACTGTTTTTT
once	TRBJ1-6	TRBV4-1	-	CASSQVPDSPTSPLHF	TGCGCCAGCAGCCAAGTACCGGACAGTCCGACTTCACCCCTCCACTTT
-	TRBJ1-6	TRBV7-2	-	CASSSTGVNSPLHF	TGTGCCAGCAGCTCAACCGGGGTTAATTCACCCCTCCACTTT
-	TRBJ1-2	TRBV3-1/TRBV3-2	-	CASTTGGSGGYTF	TGTGCCAGCACCACCGGGGGGAGTGGTGGCTACACCTTC
once	TRBJ2-3	TRBV7-2	TRBD2	CASSRTSGGGYTQYF	TGTGCCAGCAGCAGGACTAGCGGGGGCGGTTATACGCAGTATTTT
-	TRBJ2-7	TRBV6-6	-	CASSYLTGYEQYF	TGTGCCAGCAGTTACTTAACAGGATACGAGCAGTACTTC
-	TRBJ2-2	TRBV7-2	TRBD1	CASSFPGQMNTGELFF	TGTGCCAGCAGCTTCCCGGGACAGATGAACACCGGGGAGCTGTTTTTT
-	TRBJ1-5	TRBV7-2	TRBD1	CASSLRQGAPGPQHF	TGTGCCAGCAGCTTGAGACAGGGGGCCCCCGGGCCCCAGCATTTT
once	TRBJ2-5	TRBV7-2	TRBD1	CASSSTGGAETQYF	TGTGCCAGCAGCTCGACAGGGGGCGCAGAGACCCAGTACTTC
-	TRBJ1-4	TRBV19	-	CASSIVAGSNEKLFF	TGTGCCAGTAGTATAGTAGCGGGTTCTAATGAAAAACTGTTTTTT
-	TRBJ2-2	TRBV19	TRBD2	CASSKSGGETGELFF	TGTGCCAGTAGTAAGTCGGGAGGAGAGACCGGGGAGCTGTTTTTT
-	TRBJ1-3	TRBV28	TRBD1	CASSSGQGGSGNTIYF	TGTGCCAGCAGTTCCGGACAGGGTGGGTCTGGAAACACCATATATTTT
-	TRBJ2-1	TRBV28	TRBD2	CASSLGLADANEQFF	TGTGCCAGCAGTTTGGGACTAGCGGATGCCAACGAGCAGTTCTTC
-	TRBJ1-2	TRBV28	TRBD1	CATRTGSYGYTF	TGTGCCACCCGGACAGGGTCATACGGCTACACCTTC
-	TRBJ1-5	TRBV19	TRBD1	CASRQTGGHQPQHF	TGTGCCAGTAGGCAGACAGGGGGTCATCAGCCCCAGCATTTT
-	TRBJ2-7	TRBV28	-	CASSSAGVGYEQYF	TGTGCCAGCAGTTCAGCTGGAGTAGGCTACGAGCAGTACTTC
-	TRBJ2-7	TRBV14	TRBD2	CASSLGGGLYEQYF	TGTGCCAGCAGCCTAGGCGGGGGACTCTACGAGCAGTACTTC
-	TRBJ1-4	TRBV6-1	-	CASSEWQGGEKLFF	TGTGCCAGCAGTGAATGGCAGGGAGGGGAAAAACTGTTTTTT
once	TRBJ1-2	TRBV19	-	CASSKLEIYYGYTF	TGTGCCAGTAGTAAACTGGAGATTTACTATGGCTACACCTTC
-	TRBJ2-1	TRBV5-1	TRBD2	CASKGLAGGSYNEQFF	TGCGCCAGTAAAGGACTAGCGGGGGGATCATACAATGAGCAGTTCTTC
-	TRBJ2-1	TRBV7-2	-	CASSQGLTRVGNEQFF	TGTGCCAGCAGCCAGGGACTTACTCGGGTCGGGAATGAGCAGTTCTTC
-	TRBJ2-7	TRBV7-2	-	CASSLLRTPSNLLGEQYF	TGTGCCAGCAGCTTACTTCGGACACCGTCCAACCTTCTGGGCGAGCAGTACTTC
-	TRBJ2-7	TRBV28	-	CASSPLGISYEQYF	TGTGCCAGCAGTCCTTTGGGCATCTCCTACGAGCAGTACTTC
-	TRBJ1-5	TRBV19	-	CASSIVRDFTQPQHF	TGTGCCAGTAGTATAGTCAGGGATTTCACTCAGCCCCAGCATTTT
-	TRBJ2-1	TRBV2	TRBD2	CASRTREAPYNEQFF	TGTGCCAGCAGAACTCGGGAGGCGCCGTACAATGAGCAGTTCTTC
-	TRBJ2-3	TRBV19	-	CASSITSSTDTQYF	TGTGCCAGTAGTATCACCAGTAGCACAGATACGCAGTATTTT
few	TRBJ2-5	TRBV4-2	TRBD2	CASSPRGGTREETQYF	TGTGCCAGCAGCCCACGGGGGGGGACTCGGGAAGAGACCCAGTACTTC
-	TRBJ2-5	TRBV1	-	CTRLPGETQYF	TGCACCAGACTTCCAGGGGAGACCCAGTACTTC
once	TRBJ1-5	TRBV6-5	-	CASSRRGYQPQHF	TGTGCCAGCAGCCGCAGGGGTTATCAGCCCCAGCATTTT
-	TRBJ1-2	TRBV28	TRBD1	CASSLSDRAYGYTF	TGTGCCAGCAGTTTATCCGACAGGGCCTATGGCTACACCTTC
-	TRBJ1-6	TRBV18	TRBD1	CASSLGQNNSPLHF	TGTGCCAGCTCACTGGGACAGAATAATTCACCCCTCCACTTT
-	TRBJ1-1	TRBV19	-	CASSSTGNTEAFF	TGTGCCAGTAGTAGTACAGGTAACACTGAAGCTTTCTTT
-	TRBJ2-5	TRBV28	-	CASSLRTGTQYF	TGTGCCAGCAGTTTGCGTACCGGGACCCAGTACTTC
-	TRBJ2-7	TRBV7-8	-	CASSLAGEQYF	TGTGCCAGCAGCTTAGCCGGGGAGCAGTACTTC
-	TRBJ2-7	TRBV11-2	-	CASSSLGATDLSFIEQYF	TGTGCCAGCAGCTCACTTGGGGCCACAGACCTCTCCTTCATCGAGCAGTACTTC
-	TRBJ1-6	TRBV28	TRBD1	CASMTGQGRNSPLHF	TGTGCCAGCATGACCGGACAGGGGAGAAATTCACCCCTCCACTTT
-	TRBJ1-4	TRBV4-1	-	CASSQGQGWDEKLFF	TGCGCCAGCAGCCAAGGTCAGGGGTGGGATGAAAAACTGTTTTTT
-	TRBJ1-3	TRBV6-5	TRBD1	CASSGTGPGNTIYF	TGTGCCAGCAGCGGGACAGGGCCTGGAAACACCATATATTTT